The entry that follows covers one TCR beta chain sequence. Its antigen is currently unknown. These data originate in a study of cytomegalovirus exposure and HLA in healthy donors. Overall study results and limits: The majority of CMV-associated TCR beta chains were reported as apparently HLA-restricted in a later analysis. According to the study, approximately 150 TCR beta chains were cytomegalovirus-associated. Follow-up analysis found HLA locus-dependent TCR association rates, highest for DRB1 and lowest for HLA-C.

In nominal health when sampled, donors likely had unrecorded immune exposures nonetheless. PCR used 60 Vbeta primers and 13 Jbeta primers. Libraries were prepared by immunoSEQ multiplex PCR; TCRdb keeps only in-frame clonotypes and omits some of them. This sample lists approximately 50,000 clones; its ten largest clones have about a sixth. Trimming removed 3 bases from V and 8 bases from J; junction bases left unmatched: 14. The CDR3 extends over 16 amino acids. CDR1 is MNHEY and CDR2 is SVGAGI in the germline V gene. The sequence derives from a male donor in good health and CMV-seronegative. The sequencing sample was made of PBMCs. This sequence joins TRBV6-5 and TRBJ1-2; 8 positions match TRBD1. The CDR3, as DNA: TGTGCCAGCAGTTATTCTTCCGACAGGGGTATGAGGGGCTACACCTTC. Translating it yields CASSYSSDRGMRGYTF.